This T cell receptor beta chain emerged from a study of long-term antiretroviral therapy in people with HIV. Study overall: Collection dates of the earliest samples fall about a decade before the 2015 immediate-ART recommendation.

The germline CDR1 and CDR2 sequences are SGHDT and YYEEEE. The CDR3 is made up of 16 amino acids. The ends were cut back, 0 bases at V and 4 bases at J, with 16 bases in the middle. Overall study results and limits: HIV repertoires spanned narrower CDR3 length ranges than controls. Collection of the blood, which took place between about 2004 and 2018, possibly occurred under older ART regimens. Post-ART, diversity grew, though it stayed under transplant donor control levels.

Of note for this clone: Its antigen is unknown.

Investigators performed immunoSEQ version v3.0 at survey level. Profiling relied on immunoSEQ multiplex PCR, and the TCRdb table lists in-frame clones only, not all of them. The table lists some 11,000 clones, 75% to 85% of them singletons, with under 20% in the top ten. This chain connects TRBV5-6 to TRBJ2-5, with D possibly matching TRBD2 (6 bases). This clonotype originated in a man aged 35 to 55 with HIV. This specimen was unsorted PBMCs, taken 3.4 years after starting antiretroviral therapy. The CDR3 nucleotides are TGTGCCAGCAGCTTGGATCGGCTAGTCGGGAGAGAGACCCAGTACTTC. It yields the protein CASSLDRLVGRETQYF.